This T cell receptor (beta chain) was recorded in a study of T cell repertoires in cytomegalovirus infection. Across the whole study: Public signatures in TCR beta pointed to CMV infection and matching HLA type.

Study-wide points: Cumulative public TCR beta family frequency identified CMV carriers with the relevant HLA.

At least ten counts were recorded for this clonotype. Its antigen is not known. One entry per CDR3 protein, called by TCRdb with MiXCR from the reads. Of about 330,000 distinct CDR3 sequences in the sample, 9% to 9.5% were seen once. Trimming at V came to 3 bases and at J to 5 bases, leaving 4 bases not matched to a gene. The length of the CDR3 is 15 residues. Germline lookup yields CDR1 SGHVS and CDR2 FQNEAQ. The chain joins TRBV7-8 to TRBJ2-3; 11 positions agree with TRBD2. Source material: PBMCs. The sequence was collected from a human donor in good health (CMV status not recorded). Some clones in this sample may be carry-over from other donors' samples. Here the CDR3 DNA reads TGTGCCAGCAGCTTGCTAGCGGGAGGTAGAGATACGCAGTATTTT. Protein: CASSLLAGGRDTQYF.